The 32 T cell receptor beta chains below were found in one sample sequenced in a study of shared clonotypes between healthy human individuals. Clones were sequenced by immunoSEQ multiplex PCR, and TCRdb holds only the in-frame ones, with some missing. The table has about a million clones, 65% to 75% seen once. The sequenced sample was memory CD4+ T cells sorted from blood. Subset here: CD45RA-negative fraction. Receptors originate from a young man in good health.

The chain recombines TRBV5-1 with TRBJ2-5; D remains ambiguous. The CDR3 spans 15 residues. Germline V gene lookup returns CDR1 SGHRS and CDR2 YFSETQ. The V end was cut by 7 bases, the J end by 2 bases, with 18 bases between. In DNA, the CDR3 is TGCGCCAGCCGGCGGAGTGGTCAGTCACAAGAGACCCAGTACTTC. This gives the protein CASRRSGQSQETQYF.

The chain is built from TRBV27 and TRBJ2-3; 12 bases are a match to TRBD2. Trimming cost V 8 bases and J 4 bases; bases outside gene matches: 10. Germline CDR1 MNHEY, CDR2 SMNVEV (reference sequence). The CDR3 is made up of 16 amino acids. In DNA form, the CDR3 reads TGTGCCAGCGGGAAGGGACTAGCGGGCGGAGCAGATACGCAGTATTTT. This gives the protein CASGKGLAGGADTQYF.

V gene TRBV19 combines with J gene TRBJ1-6; D is unresolved. This CDR3 contains 15 residues. Germline V gene data show CDR1 as LNHDA and CDR2 as SQIVND (reference sequence). V was clipped by 3 bases and J by 4 bases, with 10 bases between them. In DNA, the CDR3 is TGTGCCAGTAGTATTAGTCCGGGGTATAATTCACCCCTCCACTTT. Residues: CASSISPGYNSPLHF.

The CDR3 loop reads CASSRTSGSYNEQFF. The CDR3 nucleotides are TGTGCCAGCAGTCGGACTAGCGGGAGCTACAATGAGCAGTTCTTC. The J gene is TRBJ2-1, the V gene TRBV11-2, with 13 bases matching TRBD2. With V trimmed by 6 bases and J by 3 bases, 2 bases remained unmatched. The CDR3 has 15 residues. Germline V lookup: CDR1 SGHAT, CDR2 FQNNGV.

This clone turned up a few times. This same CDR3 is encoded by further DNA sequences in the sample. V usage is TRBV5-1 and J usage is TRBJ1-5; D is ambiguous. V lost 0 bases, J lost 0 bases, and 7 bases lay in between. The length of the CDR3 is 15 residues. Germline V gene data show CDR1 as SGHRS and CDR2 as YFSETQ. As DNA, the CDR3 is TGCGCCAGCAGCTTGGGGGAGAATAGCAATCAGCCCCAGCATTTT. As protein: CASSLGENSNQPQHF.

The chain uses TRBV15 and TRBJ2-6, with D perhaps assigned TRBD1 or TRBD2 (5 bases each). This CDR3 is 14 amino acids long. V lost 5 bases to trimming and J lost 0 bases, with 5 bases between them. From germline, CDR1 is LNHNV and CDR2 YYDKDF (reference sequence). CDR3 residues: CATSGGSGANVLTF. In DNA, the CDR3 is TGTGCCACCAGCGGGGGCTCTGGGGCCAACGTCCTGACTTTC.

This rearrangement joins TRBV5-1 to TRBJ1-4, with 7 bases matching TRBD1. CDR3 size: 15 residues. After removal of 5 bases from V and 7 bases from J, the junction contained 11 bases not matched to a gene. Germline CDR1 SGHRS, CDR2 YFSETQ. The CDR3 DNA sequence: TGCGCCAGCAGTGAGGGGGCGAGCGTGGTTGAAAAACTGTTTTTT. This translates into CASSEGASVVEKLFF.

The rearrangement links TRBV30 to TRBJ1-3; unclear D gene. The ends were cut back, 2 bases at V and 9 bases at J, with 8 bases in the middle. CDR3 size: 11 residues. Germline assignment: CDR1 GTSNPN and CDR2 SVGIG (reference sequence). The CDR3 here is CAWSMESTIYF. DNA for the CDR3: TGTGCCTGGAGTATGGAGAGCACCATATATTTT. The variable domain in full, completed from reference TRBV30 and TRBJ1-3, reads SQTIHQWPATLVQPVGSPLSLECTVEGTSNPNLYWYRQAAGRGLQLLFYSVGIGQISSEVPQNLSASRPQDRQFILSSKKLLLSDSGFYLCAWSMESTIYFGEGSWLTVV.

This clone has a handful of counts. The chain joins TRBV6-6 to TRBJ1-6; D remains unclear. Trimming pared 0 bases from V and 7 bases from J, leaving 10 bases between. The CDR3 loop spans 15 amino acids. In germline, CDR1 is MNHNY, CDR2 SVGAGI (reference sequence). CDR3 in amino acids: CASSYSGSANSPLHF. In DNA form, the CDR3 reads TGTGCCAGCAGTTACTCGGGAAGTGCAAATTCACCCCTCCACTTT.

The genes are TRBV13 and TRBJ1-1; D unresolved. Per germline, CDR1 PRHDT and CDR2 FYEKMQ (reference sequence). The CDR3 has 14 amino acids. Trimming removed 2 bases from V and 5 bases from J, with 12 bases in between. The CDR3 DNA follows: TGTGCCAGCAGCTTATTGGGAGGCAGTACTGAAGCTTTCTTT. Its translation is CASSLLGGSTEAFF.

V is TRBV5-1 and J is TRBJ2-1, with D perhaps matching TRBD1 or TRBD2 (5 bases each). V lost 5 bases, J lost 7 bases, and 16 bases lay in between. The germline V gene has CDR1 SGHRS and CDR2 YFSETQ. CDR3 length: 14 residues. The CDR3 nucleotides are TGCGCCAGCAGGGACGGGACCGAAGGTAATGAGCAGTTCTTC. Translated: CASRDGTEGNEQFF.

In its sample, this clone was seen a few times. The V gene is TRBV7-9, the J gene TRBJ2-3; tentative D call: TRBD2 (5 bases). Germline V CDR1 and CDR2: SEHNR, FQNEAQ (reference sequence). The V and J ends lost 3 bases and 2 bases respectively, with 12 bases between them. The CDR3 extends over 15 amino acids. The CDR3 reads CASSFEGLITDTQYF. As DNA, the CDR3 is TGTGCCAGCAGCTTCGAGGGTCTGATCACAGATACGCAGTATTTT.

To note about this clone: The sample carries other DNA sequences with the same CDR3. This chain uses TRBV6-1 with TRBJ1-1; no definite D call. V was shortened by 0 bases and J by 1 base, with 3 bases between the two germline ends. The CDR3 runs to 13 residues. Germline lookup yields CDR1 MNHNS and CDR2 SASEGT. CDR3 nucleotide sequence: TGTGCCAGCAGTGAAGCCTGGAACACTGAAGCTTTCTTT. Amino acid sequence: CASSEAWNTEAFF.

The chain recombines TRBV28 with TRBJ1-3, with D possibly TRBD1 on 6 matching bases. Germline-derived CDR1 and CDR2 are MDHEN and SYDVKM. The CDR3 totals 15 residues. Trimming cost V 8 bases and J 3 bases, with 17 bases left between them. CDR3 sequence reads: CASSAGGLFGNTIYF. In nucleotides, the CDR3 is TGTGCCAGCTCTGCCGGGGGGCTATTTGGAAACACCATATATTTT.

The genes are TRBV5-1 and TRBJ1-4, with a tentative D call TRBD1 (6 bases). Germline V CDR1 and CDR2: SGHRS, YFSETQ. This CDR3 is built from 15 residues. The V end lost 4 bases, the J end lost 4 bases, and 14 bases lay between the germline ends. The CDR3 region is CASSVEGGLNEKLFF. The CDR3 region has the DNA TGCGCCAGCAGCGTTGAGGGGGGTCTTAATGAAAAACTGTTTTTT.

The J gene is TRBJ2-2, the V gene TRBV10-1, with D perhaps matching TRBD1 (6 bases). CDR1 is WNHNN, CDR2 SYGVQD, per germline (reference sequence). The CDR3 loop spans 14 amino acids. Trimming cost V 6 bases and J 0 bases, with 8 bases left between them. CDR3 in DNA: TGCGCCAGCAGGACAGGTTCGAACACCGGGGAGCTGTTTTTT. Its translation is CASRTGSNTGELFF.

The genes are TRBV9 and TRBJ2-1; possible D gene TRBD1, 6 bases. Germline V gene data show CDR1 as SGDLS and CDR2 as YYNGEE. The ends were cut back, 0 bases at V and 9 bases at J, with 16 bases in the middle. CDR3 length: 15 residues. The CDR3: CASSVGPEGVGEQFF. The CDR3 region has the DNA TGTGCCAGCAGCGTAGGTCCCGAGGGGGTAGGTGAGCAGTTCTTC.

This chain's CDR3 is CASSPSSGRAGETQYF. The DNA of the CDR3 is TGTGCCAGCAGTCCTTCTAGCGGGAGGGCCGGGGAGACCCAGTACTTC. This chain uses TRBV2 with TRBJ2-5; 12 positions agree with TRBD2. The germline V gene has CDR1 SNHLY and CDR2 FYNNEI. The CDR3 has 16 residues. V lost 5 bases and J lost 5; bases outside the gene matches: 9.

V is TRBV5-5 and J is TRBJ1-3, with 8 positions matching TRBD1. Germline V gene sequence: CDR1 SGHKS, CDR2 YYEKEE (reference sequence). J lost 0 bases, V lost 3 bases, and 8 bases had no gene match. The CDR3 runs to 17 residues. CDR3 bases: TGTGCCAGCAGCTCGCCGACAGGGGCCAACTCTGGAAACACCATATATTTT. Amino acid sequence: CASSSPTGANSGNTIYF.

The rearrangement links TRBV5-1 to TRBJ2-1; perhaps TRBD2 as D (5 bases). The CDR3 has 12 residues. Germline V CDR1 and CDR2: SGHRS, YFSETQ. The V and J ends lost 3 bases and 10 bases respectively, with 11 bases between them. CDR3 in DNA: TGCGCCAGCAGCTCTACTACTAGGGAGCAGTTCTTC. The encoded protein is CASSSTTREQFF.

V is TRBV21-1 and J is TRBJ1-1. TRBV21-1 is classified as a pseudogene. This CDR3 region has 14 residues. The CDR3 reads CASSKDGGNTEAFF. CDR3 nucleotide sequence: TGTGCCAGCAGCAAAGATGGGGGGAACACTGAAGCTTTCTTT.

This chain connects TRBV6-5 to TRBJ1-4, with D uncertain. Germline V gives CDR1 MNHEY, CDR2 SVGAGI. CDR3 length equals 14 residues. V dropped 0 bases and J dropped 7 bases, with 9 bases sitting between them. CDR3 coding DNA: TGTGCCAGCAGTTACTCCGGACCCCCTGAAAAACTGTTTTTT. Protein sequence: CASSYSGPPEKLFF.

The rearrangement links TRBV30 to TRBJ2-4, with 10 bases identical to TRBD1. The V gene's germline CDR1 is GTSNPN and CDR2 SVGIG (reference sequence). Losses at the gene ends were 3 bases for V and 4 bases for J; bases not matched to a gene: 12. The CDR3 covers 17 residues. CDR3 sequence: CAWSLFGGTGAKNIQYF. Here the CDR3 DNA reads TGTGCCTGGAGCCTATTTGGGGGGACAGGGGCTAAAAACATTCAGTACTTC.

This chain connects TRBV29-1 to TRBJ2-7; D remains unclear. The V gene's germline CDR1 is SQVTM and CDR2 ANQGSEA. Trimming removed 8 bases at V and 5 bases at J, with 13 bases between. This CDR3 spans 11 amino acids. The CDR3 sequence is CSIGKKNEQYF. The CDR3 nucleotides read TGCAGCATAGGGAAAAAGAACGAGCAGTACTTC.

The chain joins TRBV19 to TRBJ2-7; 10 bases line up with TRBD2. J was trimmed by 1 base and V by 5 bases; bases with no gene match: 2. The germline CDR1 and CDR2 sequences are LNHDA and SQIVND (reference sequence). The CDR3 has 14 residues. The CDR3 DNA reads as TGTGCCAGTAGTCGGACTAGCGGTTCCTACGAGCAGTACTTC. It specifies CASSRTSGSYEQYF.

The chain links TRBV14 to TRBJ2-5; 12 bases are shared with TRBD2. CDR3 size: 17 residues. With 0 bases clipped from V and 5 bases from J, the junction kept 7 bases outside the gene matches. Germline V CDR1 and CDR2: SGHDN, FVKESK. This CDR3 is CASSQDLLAGGPETQYF. CDR3 DNA sequence: TGTGCCAGCAGCCAAGATCTCCTAGCGGGGGGGCCGGAGACCCAGTACTTC. The variable domain in full, with the rest retrieved from reference TRBV14 and TRBJ2-5, is EAGVTQFPSHSVIEKGQTVTLRCDPISGHDNLYWYRRVMGKEIKFLLHFVKESKQDESGMPNNRFLAERTGGTYSTLKVQPAELEDSGVYFCASSQDLLAGGPETQYFGPGTRLLVL.

V is TRBV28 and J is TRBJ1-5, with D perhaps matching TRBD1 (6 bases). The CDR3 runs to 14 residues. Germline loops: CDR1 MDHEN, CDR2 SYDVKM. V lost 6 bases, J lost 2 bases, and 11 bases lay in between. DNA for the CDR3: TGTGCCAGCAGATACAGGGCCCGCAATCAGCCCCAGCATTTT. This sequence encodes CASRYRARNQPQHF.

This clone was detected only a few times. The chain combines TRBV5-1 with TRBJ2-2; perhaps TRBD1 as D (5 bases). Germline CDR1 and CDR2: SGHRS and YFSETQ. Trimming pared 3 bases from V and 5 bases from J, leaving 17 bases between. The CDR3 extends over 16 amino acids. CDR3 bases: TGCGCCAGCAGCTCCCTCGGGCAGGGCCTGACCGGGGAGCTGTTTTTT. Translating gives CASSSLGQGLTGELFF.

This rearrangement joins TRBV6-6 to TRBJ2-7; 7 bases are a match to TRBD1. Germline V gene lookup returns CDR1 MNHNY and CDR2 SVGAGI (reference sequence). The CDR3 sequence is 13 residues long. With 11 bases clipped from V and 6 bases from J, the junction kept 13 bases outside the gene matches. The CDR3 DNA follows: TGTGCCGGGTCCAGGGGGTCATGGACCGAGCAGTACTTC. Residues: CAGSRGSWTEQYF.

The CDR3 sequence: CASRTLPRTGNSYEQYF. CDR3 bases: TGCGCCAGCAGAACTCTCCCTAGGACAGGAAACTCCTACGAGCAGTACTTC. V and J are TRBV5-1 and TRBJ2-7; 7 nucleotides align to TRBD1. Germline loops: CDR1 SGHRS, CDR2 YFSETQ. V lost 5 bases, J lost 0 bases, and 14 bases stayed unmatched. The length of the CDR3 is 17 residues.

This chain connects TRBV9 to TRBJ2-1; 9 nucleotides match TRBD1. Germline V CDR1 and CDR2: SGDLS, YYNGEE. The CDR3 runs to 16 residues. The V and J ends lost 0 bases and 7 bases, in that order; junction bases with no gene match: 8. The CDR3 reads CASSVEGTGIRNEQFF. The CDR3 nucleotides read TGTGCCAGCAGCGTAGAGGGGACAGGGATAAGGAATGAGCAGTTCTTC. Using reference TRBV9 and TRBJ2-1 for the parts outside the CDR3, the full variable domain is DSGVTQTPKHLITATGQRVTLRCSPRSGDLSVYWYQQSLDQGLQFLIQYYNGEERAKGNILERFSAQQFPDLHSELNLSSLELGDSALYFCASSVEGTGIRNEQFFGPGTRLTVL.

The genes are TRBV30 and TRBJ1-5; tentative D call: TRBD1 (5 bases). CDR3 length equals 13 residues. The germline V gene has CDR1 GTSNPN and CDR2 SVGIG (reference sequence). Trimming removed 0 bases at V and 7 bases at J, with 10 bases between. The CDR3 sequence is CAWSVSGQQPQHF. CDR3 coding DNA: TGTGCCTGGAGTGTTTCAGGGCAACAGCCCCAGCATTTT.